This TCR beta chain was observed in a study of cytomegalovirus exposure and HLA in healthy donors (dated by TCRdb to about 2017). For the study in its entirety: According to an earlier analysis of 587 of the donors, about 179 million T cells yielded 100 million or so unique TCR beta sequences and less than 300 Gb of sequence data. Roughly 300 gigabases of sequencing data and approximately 85 million unique TCR sequences were included in an early release covering several hundred HLA-typed donors. Among the approximately 400 genotyped donors, roughly 80% belonged to the genetic ancestry cluster associated with self-reported Caucasian donors. The study was designed to test whether signatures of past pathogen exposure could be identified by cataloging public T cell receptors. Using immunosequencing, the study profiled T cell repertoires from around 670 subjects and related those repertoires to cytomegalovirus serostatus. In addition to the first cohort of roughly 700 subjects, a separate validation cohort of 120 different subjects was used. To predict cytomegalovirus infection status, the study combined high-throughput TCR immunosequencing, statistical association of individual TCRs with disease status, and machine learning. A later analysis re-analyzed previously published TCR beta repertoires from hundreds of donors and added high-resolution HLA genotyping to study TCR occurrence patterns. Rather than using new phenotypic data, the later analysis identified candidate immune exposures from TCR beta sequences and from how often those sequences occurred across donors. In an earlier analysis of about 590 of the donors, high-throughput TCR beta sequencing was used to judge whether each TCR beta V gene segment behaved as functional or pseudogenic. Alongside the repertoire data, information on donor age, sex, ethnicity and CMV serostatus was compiled. Genome-wide SNP genotypes for about three fifths of the roughly 670 donors were used in a later genetic analysis, which treated that subset as a discovery cohort. Every repertoire in the discovery cohort had been generated on one and the same sequencing platform. Both class I and class II loci were covered by HLA typing, at four-digit resolution. Typing coverage varied by locus: about 620-640 donors for A, B, C, DRB1 and DQB1; roughly 510 for DQA1; about 590 for DPA1; some 470 for DPB1. About 5 DR-DQ haplotypes were handled as single units for association and clustering, since linkage in the cohort was strong. Among 300 to 500 genotyped donors of the cohort, an average of approximately 240,000 unique TCR beta nucleotide sequences was sequenced per donor, of which roughly 17% were non-productive.

Study-level results and caveats: In a later analysis, most CMV-associated TCR beta chains were found to appear HLA-restricted, with HLA associations seemingly driven largely by CMV exposure. For the cohort, immune exposure information was limited to CMV serostatus. According to a later analysis, TCR association rates differed among HLA loci, with DRB1 alleles showing the most associated TCRs and HLA-C alleles showing the fewest. Because counts were too low, seventeen rarely observed V segments, including chromosome 9 orphons, were excluded from the earlier analysis of 587 of the donors. A total of fewer than 200 TCR beta chains were listed by the study as associated with cytomegalovirus. Compared with equally common non-associated chains, HLA-associated TCR beta chains in a later analysis were more clonally expanded and had lower generation probabilities. It was suggested by the authors that the approach could potentially be generalized to other disease states and immunological phenotypes. In a later genetic analysis, a missense DCLRE1C variant was associated with V-gene and J-gene trimming of TCR beta chains, and the association was replicated in an independent cohort. Some IMGT-functional V segments, including TRBV6-2 and TRBV6-3, could not be told apart with the 87-base-pair reads, so those segments were excluded. A group of highly shared sequence variants was considered likely to be a technical artifact of the sequencing pipeline. According to a later analysis, parvovirus B19, influenza, CMV and Epstein-Barr virus appeared linked to several top co-occurrence clusters. Compared with the approximately 670-donor mean, donors in an Asian-associated ancestry cluster had fewer N-insertions in productive TCRs, according to a later genetic analysis. Sequencing depth was assumed to be roughly uniform across donors in the presence/absence analyses, though that assumption may not hold. This cohort had only TCR beta chains sequenced, and the lack of alpha or paired-chain data limited which features could be detected. A further reported finding was that TCR beta sequences accurately predicted the HLA-A and HLA-B alleles for most subjects in the first cohort. HLA typing was unavailable for some donors at each locus, so association tests used only the typed subset. In both the original and validation cohorts, the classifier was reported to diagnose cytomegalovirus status with high specificity and sensitivity. When HLA alleles, especially DR and DQ, strongly co-occurred, TCR associations were difficult to assign to individual alleles. A few of the identified cytomegalovirus-associated TCR beta chains were confirmed in vitro to be specific for cytomegalovirus antigens. In an earlier analysis of about 540 of the donors, most TCR beta V segments were observed in productive rearrangements about 87% or about 30% of the time, broadly matching IMGT annotations. Correlated functional status among segregating V segments might be attributable to linkage disequilibrium, but an unknown experimental factor could not be ruled out. Specific HLA alleles were associated with roughly 17,000 TCR beta sequences at a false discovery rate of 0.05 in a later analysis. Most TCR sequences were seen in very few donors, while some public TCRs were found in many individuals.

On this clone: Its antigen is still unknown. Per-base qualities were not stored, and no clone one base away is much larger.

The cohort consisted of fewer than 700 healthy bone marrow donors. At the time of sampling, every cohort member was nominally healthy, though immune exposures that went unrecorded were likely present. The donor tested CMV seropositive and was one of the 289 seropositive cohort members. Every donor gave a peripheral blood sample, and the peripheral blood mononuclear cells from that sample were used for TCR beta sequencing. The Qiagen DNeasy Blood Extraction Kit was used to extract genomic DNA from the blood cell samples. Library preparation employed the immunoSEQ multiplex PCR assay. The multiplex PCR relied on a mix of 60 forward primers for TCR Vbeta segments and 13 reverse primers for TCR Jbeta segments. A multiplex PCR assay on genomic DNA amplified the CDR3 region of rearranged TCR beta genes. The amplified TCR beta libraries were sequenced on the Illumina HiSeq System as 87-base-pair reads. For the original study's pipeline: A later analysis counted about 80 million unique TCR beta chains across the 700 or so repertoires, and 9 million to 14 million of these chains were shared by at least two donors. A nearest-neighbor algorithm error-corrected the raw reads and collapsed the reads into unique sequences, merging closely related sequences to remove PCR and sequencing errors. Alignment of CDR3 sequences to IMGT reference sequences was used to assign V, D and J gene segments. For a sequence to be retained, a match of at least six nucleotides was required to both a V gene segment and a J gene segment. Rearrangements were classified as productive when the CDR3 lacked stop codons and remained in frame with V and J, and all other rearrangements were classified as non-productive. CDR3 was defined by IMGT convention, running from the second conserved V-encoded cysteine to the conserved J-encoded phenylalanine. The earlier analysis of 587 of the donors excluded any sequence lacking an unambiguous match to a single V gene segment. An earlier analysis of some 500 of the donors classified V segments as functional when productive rearrangements were above 56.7% and as segregating when the standard deviation between donors was above 5%. A statistical classification framework was built for diagnosing cytomegalovirus status from the catalog of TCR beta chain sequences. In a later analysis, V and J genes were assigned by comparing TCR nucleotide sequences against IMGT/GENE-DB human TR gene sequences. Using the TCRdist pipeline, a later analysis assigned CDR3 sequences along with most-parsimonious VDJ recombination scenarios. In a later analysis, every TCR beta chain was defined by the combination of its CDR3 amino acid sequence and its V-gene family, and reads without a unique V-gene family were dropped. To address suspected cross-contamination and a sequencing artifact, a later analysis removed a few hundred highly shared, low-generation-probability nucleotide sequences. A later analysis calculated a clonal expansion index for each public chain from normalized within-repertoire ranks of inferred template counts. In a later analysis, generation probabilities were computed using a VDJ recombination model fitted to out-of-frame rearrangements, and the results were checked against IGoR. In a later analysis, TCR-TCR, TCR-HLA and TCR-CMV co-occurrence was scored with hypergeometric tests, and a repertoire-size bias correction was applied to TCR pairs. A later analysis estimated false discovery rates by permuting HLA or CMV assignments 20 times. In a later analysis, co-occurring TCRs were grouped using DBSCAN, with TCRdist sequence similarity added in when clustering inside HLA-allele-positive subsets. Repertoires with fewer than 30,000 or more than 120,000 public chains, plus five repertoires with anomalous nucleotide sharing, were excluded from co-occurrence clustering. TCRdb holds this immuneACCESS table with in-frame rearrangements only. Some clones are missing; in checked studies, unresolved V genes explain under half, and the rest has no known cause. V, J and clone size reflect that table, while D and trimming were determined from the DNA. This sample lists some 200,000 clones; about two thirds were detected once. About 2.8% of the sample belongs to the ten largest clones.

Relative to germline, V is missing 7 bases and J is missing 0 bases, with 3 bases of the junction outside any gene match. The CDR3 has 14 amino acids, counting the end cysteine and phenylalanine. The sequence is cut down to CDR3 DNA, 42 bases in frame from base 1. CDR1 MNHNS and CDR2 SASEGT were looked up in the germline V gene. The V gene is TRBV6-1 and the J gene is TRBJ2-7; TRBD2 fits 10 bases in the junction. The TCR was taken from a middle-aged man in good health and CMV-seropositive. Specimen: PBMCs. At the DNA level, the sequence is TGTGCCAGCAATAGCGGGGGGCTCTCCTACGAGCAGTACTTC. It encodes CASNSGGLSYEQYF.